This T cell receptor beta chain was recorded in a study of OX40 agonist ivuxolimab in advanced cancers. The sample holds one count of this clone. Its antigen is as yet unknown. General study findings and limits: People who partly responded at 0.1-3.0 mg/kg had some of the least clonal expansion seen.

Data came from immunoSEQ multiplex PCR; TCRdb stores just in-frame clones and leaves some out. The sample gives around 85,000 clones, roughly 89% of which show up once; 1.5% to 2% is in the top ten. The germline gives CDR1 LNHDA, CDR2 SQIVND (reference sequence). The CDR3 spans 14 residues. V lost 5 bases, J lost 7 bases, and 15 bases lay in between. This rearrangement joins TRBV19 to TRBJ2-1, with D maybe TRBD2 (5 bases). The origin of this receptor is an adult with an advanced solid tumor such as melanoma, head and neck, liver or kidney cancer. The sample in question was CD4+ or CD8+ T cells sorted from blood, obtained in a trial of the OX40 agonist ivuxolimab. CDR3 bases: TGTGCCAGTAGTTCCCGGGGTAGCGCGAATGAGCAGTTCTTC. It is translated as CASSSRGSANEQFF. The variable domain in full, with the rest retrieved from reference TRBV19 and TRBJ2-1, is DGGITQSPKYLFRKEGQNVTLSCEQNLNHDAMYWYRQDPGQGLRLIYYSQIVNDFQKGDIAEGYSVSREKKESFPLTVTSAQKNPTAFYLCASSSRGSANEQFFGPGTRLTVL.